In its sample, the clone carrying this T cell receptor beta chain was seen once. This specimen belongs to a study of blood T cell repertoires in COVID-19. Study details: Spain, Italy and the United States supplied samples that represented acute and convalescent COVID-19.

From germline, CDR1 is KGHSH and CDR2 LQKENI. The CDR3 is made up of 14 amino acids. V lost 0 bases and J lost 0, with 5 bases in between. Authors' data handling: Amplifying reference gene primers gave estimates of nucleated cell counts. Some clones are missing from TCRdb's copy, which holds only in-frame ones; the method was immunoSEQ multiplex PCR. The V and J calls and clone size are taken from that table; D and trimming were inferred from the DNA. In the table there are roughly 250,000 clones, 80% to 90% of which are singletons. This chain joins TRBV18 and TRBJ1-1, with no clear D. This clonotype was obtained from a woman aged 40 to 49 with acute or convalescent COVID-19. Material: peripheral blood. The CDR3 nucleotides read TGTGCCAGCTCACCACCTCTCCTGAACACTGAAGCTTTCTTT. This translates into CASSPPLLNTEAFF.